The 3 T cell receptor beta chains given below trace back to one sample, sequenced in a study of blood T cells in healthy people across ages. Through a sample-barcoded 5' primer and a J-beta primer mix, a second PCR was run for roughly 7 to 12 cycles. TCRdb fed the 5' RACE reads into MiXCR, producing one record per CDR3 protein. Of around 1,600,000 distinct CDR3 sequences in the sample, 42% were seen once. The sample comprised blood. The source of these receptors is a woman aged 18-30 years in good health.

This clonotype has a handful of counts. The gene calls are TRBV21-1 and TRBJ2-3; the table's D call of TRBD1 was not tested on the DNA. TRBV21-1 is labeled a pseudogene. This CDR3 region has 17 residues. Here the CDR3 reads CASSSTPDRGVTDTQYF. DNA of the CDR3: TGTGCCAGCAGCTCAACGCCCGACAGGGGAGTTACAGACACGCAGTATTTT.

The chain links TRBV21-1 to TRBJ2-3; TRBD2, the D gene given by the table, was not confirmed from the DNA. TRBV21-1 is a documented pseudogene. The CDR3 totals 19 residues. This chain's CDR3 is CASSKEGSPPTPCTDTQYF. CDR3 sequence (DNA): TGTGCCAGCAGCAAAGAAGGGAGCCCTCCTACCCCCTGCACAGATACGCAGTATTTT.

The rearrangement uses TRBV7-2 and TRBJ2-5; D is tentatively TRBD1 or TRBD2 (6 bases each). CDR1 SGHTA and CDR2 FQGNSA come from the germline V gene. This CDR3 region has 15 residues. V lost 1 base, J lost 5 bases, and 14 bases lay in between. The CDR3 protein is CASSLVWGAMETQYF. The CDR3 DNA reads as TGTGCCAGCAGCTTAGTTTGGGGGGCAATGGAGACCCAGTACTTC.